The 32 T cell receptor beta chains in this list originate from one sample, sequenced in a study of CD8 T cell repertoires and HIV-1 epitope variants. These receptors have no identified antigens. Measured with immunoSEQ multiplex PCR; TCRdb has only the in-frame clones, and not every one. The sample records approximately 5,000 clones, 55% to 80% being singletons. Material: cultured CD8+ T cells derived from PBMCs. Receptor source: a male donor with HIV.

Here the CDR3 reads CASSYSASGAYEQYF. The DNA for the CDR3 is TGTGCCAGCAGTTACTCGGCTAGCGGAGCCTACGAGCAGTACTTC. The chain is built from TRBV6-6 and TRBJ2-7; 7 bases fit TRBD2. Per the germline V gene, CDR1 is MNHNY and CDR2 is SVGAGI (reference sequence). V lost 0 bases to trimming and J lost 2 bases; unmatched junction nucleotides: 4. The CDR3 consists of 15 residues.

The V call is TRBV7-7, the J call TRBJ2-2, with 7 positions matching TRBD2. The CDR3 runs 16 residues. The germline V gene has CDR1 SSHAT and CDR2 FNYEAQ (reference sequence). With 4 bases clipped from V and 1 base from J, the junction kept 6 bases outside the gene matches. CDR3: CASSSFPGGNTGELFF. The CDR3 DNA is TGTGCCAGCAGCTCTTTTCCGGGGGGGAACACCGGGGAGCTGTTTTTT.

The chain combines TRBV15 with TRBJ2-1; 9 nucleotides align to TRBD1. Germline V CDR1 and CDR2: LNHNV, YYDKDF (reference sequence). V was clipped by 3 bases and J by 3 bases; unmatched bases: 6. The CDR3 is made up of 16 amino acids. CDR3 protein: CATSRHETGGYNEQFF. The CDR3 region has the DNA TGTGCCACCAGCAGGCACGAGACAGGGGGCTACAATGAGCAGTTCTTC.

This clone occurred a few times. The chain couples TRBV5-8 to TRBJ2-3; 10 bases agree with TRBD2. The CDR3 has 16 residues. The V gene's germline CDR1 is SGHTS and CDR2 YDEGEE. The junction had 7 bases not matched to a gene; V was cut back by 4 bases and J by 2 bases. CDR3 nucleotide sequence: TGTGCCAGCAGCCCTACTAGCGGGGTCGCCACAGATACGCAGTATTTT. The encoded protein is CASSPTSGVATDTQYF.

The rearrangement uses TRBV28 and TRBJ2-7; D is possibly TRBD1 (5 bases). From germline, CDR1 is MDHEN and CDR2 SYDVKM. V lost 10 bases to trimming and J lost 5 bases, with 21 bases between them. The CDR3 consists of 14 residues. CDR3 residues: CATTSTVLGNEQYF. The CDR3 DNA is TGTGCCACAACATCGACAGTTTTAGGAAACGAGCAGTACTTC.

This clone showed up just a few times. The CDR3 loop reads CASSYLTDYGYTF. The CDR3 bases are TGTGCCAGCAGCTACTTGACAGACTATGGCTACACCTTC. J is TRBJ1-2 and V is TRBV7-9; tentatively, D is TRBD1 (5 bases). The CDR3 totals 13 residues. Germline V gene sequence: CDR1 SEHNR, CDR2 FQNEAQ (reference sequence). Trimming stripped 4 bases from V and 3 bases from J, with 9 bases between.

The chain uses TRBV10-1 and TRBJ2-1, with TRBD2 identical over 9 bases. Trimming at V came to 0 bases and at J to 1 base, leaving 1 base not matched to a gene. Germline V gene lookup returns CDR1 WNHNN and CDR2 SYGVQD (reference sequence). The CDR3 extends over 16 amino acids. The CDR3 sequence: CASSESLAGSYNEQFF. In DNA form, the CDR3 reads TGCGCCAGCAGTGAGTCCCTAGCGGGGTCCTACAATGAGCAGTTCTTC.

V usage is TRBV6-6 and J usage is TRBJ2-7, with D tentatively TRBD1 (6 bases). This CDR3 is built from 13 residues. The V gene's germline CDR1 is MNHNY and CDR2 SVGAGI (reference sequence). Trimming removed 7 bases at V and 3 bases at J, with 13 bases between. CDR3 sequence: CASNPDSYYEQYF. The DNA for the CDR3 is TGTGCCAGCAACCCGGACAGCTACTACGAGCAGTACTTC.

This clone is large by share. The V gene is TRBV5-6, the J gene TRBJ1-2; no definite D call. Germline V lookup: CDR1 SGHDT, CDR2 YYEEEE. V was pared by 4 bases and J by 3 bases, with 19 bases between. The CDR3 spans 16 residues. CDR3 loop: CASSPWPVELDYGYTF. In nucleotides, the CDR3 is TGTGCCAGCAGCCCTTGGCCGGTAGAATTGGACTATGGCTACACCTTC.

The chain employs TRBV7-9 and TRBJ1-4, with TRBD1 as a possible D gene (5 bases). CDR3 size: 14 residues. CDR1 SEHNR and CDR2 FQNEAQ come from the germline V gene (reference sequence). V lost 3 bases, J lost 8 bases, and 13 bases lay in between. CDR3 in DNA: TGTGCCAGCAGCTTTACCGGGACCGGGGAAAAACTGTTTTTT. It specifies CASSFTGTGEKLFF.

V usage is TRBV30 and J usage is TRBJ2-1; maybe TRBD2 (7 bases). Per the germline V gene, CDR1 is GTSNPN and CDR2 is SVGIG (reference sequence). The CDR3 totals 16 residues. The V gene lost 4 bases and the J gene lost 1 base, with 17 bases spanning the gap. The CDR3 protein is CAWNPVGGPSYNEQFF. CDR3 DNA sequence: TGTGCCTGGAACCCAGTGGGGGGGCCGTCCTACAATGAGCAGTTCTTC.

The gene calls are TRBV6-4 and TRBJ2-1; 7 nucleotides line up with TRBD2. CDR3 length: 15 amino acids. Per germline, CDR1 MRHNA and CDR2 SNTAGT. V lost 4 bases to trimming and J lost 0 bases; unmatched junction nucleotides: 3. The CDR3 bases are TGTGCCAGCAGTGGACTAGCCATCTCCTACAATGAGCAGTTCTTC. This sequence encodes CASSGLAISYNEQFF.

The J gene is TRBJ2-7, the V gene TRBV5-1; D is perhaps TRBD1 (6 bases). The germline CDR1 and CDR2 sequences are SGHRS and YFSETQ. V was cut by 0 bases and J by 1 base, with 17 bases left in between. This CDR3 has 17 residues. The DNA of the CDR3 is TGCGCCAGCAGCTTGGGGCCGTGGGCAGGGACATCCTACGAGCAGTACTTC. Amino acids: CASSLGPWAGTSYEQYF. The whole variable domain, filled in from reference TRBV5-1 and TRBJ2-7, reads KAGVTQTPRYLIKTRGQQVTLSCSPISGHRSVSWYQQTPGQGLQFLFEYFSETQRNKGNFPGRFSGRQFSNSRSEMNVSTLELGDSALYLCASSLGPWAGTSYEQYFGPGTRLTVT.

The chain uses TRBV19 and TRBJ1-5; D remains unclear. The germline CDR1 and CDR2 sequences are LNHDA and SQIVND (reference sequence). The CDR3 covers 14 residues. The V and J ends lost 3 bases and 8 bases respectively, with 14 bases between them. Written as DNA, the CDR3 is TGTGCCAGTAGTATCTCGGACGGCTATGAGCCCCAGCATTTT. This sequence encodes CASSISDGYEPQHF.

The V call is TRBV7-8, the J call TRBJ2-1; D might be TRBD1 (5 bases). The CDR3 runs 12 residues. Germline CDR1 and CDR2: SGHVS and FQNEAQ. V was shortened by 3 bases and J by 8 bases, with 8 bases between the two germline ends. CDR3 in amino acids: CASSFRVDEQFF. The CDR3 region has the DNA TGTGCCAGCAGCTTCAGGGTAGATGAGCAGTTCTTC.

This chain uses TRBV11-1 with TRBJ2-1; possibly TRBD1 for D (6 bases). The CDR3 is 15 residues long. CDR1 is SGHAT and CDR2 is FQDESV in the germline V gene (reference sequence). V lost 0 bases and J lost 3, with 9 bases in between. DNA of the CDR3: TGTGCCAGCAGCTTAGCCGGACAGAGCTACAATGAGCAGTTCTTC. Protein product: CASSLAGQSYNEQFF.

The CDR3 is CASSQSGDGAAIYEQYF. CDR3 DNA sequence: TGCGCCAGCAGTCAATCGGGGGACGGGGCAGCGATCTACGAGCAGTACTTC. This rearrangement joins TRBV23-1 to TRBJ2-7; D is possibly TRBD1 or TRBD2 (5 bases each). TRBV23-1 is sorted into the ORF group, with uncertain function. The CDR3 sequence is 17 residues long. Trimming removed 0 bases at V and 3 bases at J, with 18 bases between.

The CDR3 DNA sequence: TGCAGCGTCCACGGGGGAGAGACCCAGTACTTC. Residues: CSVHGGETQYF. This chain connects TRBV29-1 to TRBJ2-5, with D tentatively TRBD2 (6 bases). With 6 bases removed from V and 4 bases from J, the gap between germline ends came to 9 bases. The CDR3 runs to 11 residues. The germline V gene has CDR1 SQVTM and CDR2 ANQGSEA. The whole variable domain, filled in from reference TRBV29-1 and TRBJ2-5, reads SAVISQKPSRDICQRGTSLTIQCQVDSQVTMMFWYRQQPGQSLTLIATANQGSEATYESGFVIDKFPISRPNLTFSTLTVSNMSPEDSSIYLCSVHGGETQYFGPGTRLLVL.

CDR3: CASSPWTSGSLYNEQFF. The CDR3 DNA reads TGTGCCAGCAGTCCATGGACTAGCGGGAGTCTCTACAATGAGCAGTTCTTC. The chain recombines TRBV28 with TRBJ2-1; 13 bases align to TRBD2. CDR3 length: 17 residues. CDR1 and CDR2 from the germline V gene are MDHEN and SYDVKM. With V trimmed by 5 bases and J by 3 bases, 7 bases remained unmatched.

The CDR3 loop reads CASRLAGELMGEQYF. The DNA of the CDR3 is TGTGCCAGCAGACTAGCGGGAGAGTTAATGGGCGAGCAGTACTTC. V usage is TRBV28 and J usage is TRBJ2-7, with 11 bases identical to TRBD2. The J segment lost 6 bases and the V segment lost 6 bases, leaving 10 bases of the junction unmatched. CDR3 length: 15 amino acids. Germline V gene sequence: CDR1 MDHEN, CDR2 SYDVKM.

The chain couples TRBV10-2 to TRBJ2-1; 8 nucleotides match TRBD1. The CDR3 loop spans 14 amino acids. The germline CDR1 and CDR2 sequences are WSHSY and SAAADI. J was trimmed by 7 bases and V by 7 bases; bases with no gene match: 9. The CDR3 loop is CASTLPTGGNEQFF. As DNA, the CDR3 is TGCGCCAGCACCCTTCCTACAGGGGGGAATGAGCAGTTCTTC.

The genes are TRBV7-9 and TRBJ2-5, with D uncertain. This CDR3 is 15 amino acids long. The germline V gene has CDR1 SEHNR and CDR2 FQNEAQ (reference sequence). The V and J ends lost 0 bases and 4 bases respectively, with 12 bases between them. CDR3 region: CASSLAGSWAETQYF. The DNA of the CDR3 is TGTGCCAGCAGCTTAGCAGGTTCGTGGGCAGAGACCCAGTACTTC.

The chain combines TRBV6-1 with TRBJ2-5; 7 bases are shared with TRBD2. CDR1 is MNHNS and CDR2 is SASEGT in the germline V gene. After removal of 0 bases from V and 5 bases from J, the junction contained 6 bases not matched to a gene. CDR3 size: 15 residues. The CDR3 protein is CASSEAETSLETQYF. CDR3 DNA sequence: TGTGCCAGCAGTGAAGCGGAGACTAGCCTCGAGACCCAGTACTTC.

The rearrangement uses TRBV5-1 and TRBJ2-7; the D is unclear. CDR3 length: 14 amino acids. The V end lost 0 bases, the J end lost 7 bases, and 14 bases lay between the germline ends. From germline, CDR1 is SGHRS and CDR2 YFSETQ. The CDR3 DNA sequence: TGCGCCAGCAGCTTGGGTGGGGAATACTCGGAGCAGTACTTC. Its translation: CASSLGGEYSEQYF.

V and J are TRBV7-2 and TRBJ1-2; unclear D gene. This CDR3 spans 16 amino acids. V shed 5 bases and J shed 3 bases, with 19 bases lying between them. The germline CDR1 and CDR2 sequences are SGHTA and FQGNSA. CDR3 region: CASSPWPVELDYGYTF. For the CDR3, the DNA is TGTGCCAGCAGCCCTTGGCCGGTAGAATTGGACTATGGCTACACCTTC.

The CDR3 DNA reads as TGTGCCAGCAGCTTAGAGTCAACAGCGATAAATCAGCCCCAGCATTTT. Translation: CASSLESTAINQPQHF. The chain couples TRBV7-9 to TRBJ1-5; D ambiguous. The V gene's germline CDR1 is SEHNR and CDR2 FQNEAQ (reference sequence). Trimming took 1 base from V and 4 from J, leaving 14 bases between them. This CDR3 has 16 residues. Full variable domain (remainder filled in from reference TRBV7-9 and TRBJ1-5): DTGVSQNPRHKITKRGQNVTFRCDPISEHNRLYWYRQTLGQGPEFLTYFQNEAQLEKSRLLSDRFSAERPKGSFSTLEIQRTEQGDSAMYLCASSLESTAINQPQHFGDGTRLSIL.

This sequence joins TRBV19 and TRBJ1-1, with TRBD1 matching 8 bases. The germline gives CDR1 LNHDA, CDR2 SQIVND (reference sequence). The CDR3 runs to 16 residues. V lost 0 bases, J lost 5 bases, and 8 bases stayed unmatched. As DNA, the CDR3 is TGTGCCAGTAGTATAGATCAGAGACAGGGGAATACTGAAGCTTTCTTT. Translating it yields CASSIDQRQGNTEAFF.

A few counts support this clone. This chain joins TRBV5-6 and TRBJ2-7, with D perhaps matching TRBD1 (6 bases). This CDR3 is built from 12 residues. Trimming cost V 4 bases and J 4 bases, with 9 bases left between them. Germline V gene data show CDR1 as SGHDT and CDR2 as YYEEEE. The CDR3 spells CASSIQGYEQYF. Here the CDR3 DNA reads TGTGCCAGCAGCATACAGGGTTACGAGCAGTACTTC.

The genes are TRBV28 and TRBJ2-7; 11 nucleotides line up with TRBD2. Germline CDR1 reads MDHEN; CDR2 reads SYDVKM. The CDR3 contains 15 residues. After removal of 2 bases from V and 3 bases from J, the junction contained 3 bases not matched to a gene. CDR3 in DNA: TGTGCCAGCAGTTTACTAGCGGGGGGTCTCTACGAGCAGTACTTC. Its translation is CASSLLAGGLYEQYF.

This clone has only a few counts. V and J are TRBV13 and TRBJ2-7, with TRBD2 matching 11 bases. Germline-derived CDR1 and CDR2 are PRHDT and FYEKMQ (reference sequence). This CDR3 region has 15 residues. With 5 bases clipped from V and 3 bases from J, the junction kept 6 bases outside the gene matches. The CDR3 sequence: CASSEAGTSGYEQYF. CDR3 in DNA: TGTGCCAGCAGCGAAGCCGGGACTAGCGGCTACGAGCAGTACTTC.

This clone showed up just a few times. The chain is built from TRBV11-1 and TRBJ1-2; tentative D call: TRBD1 (5 bases). The CDR3 contains 14 residues. Germline V gives CDR1 SGHAT, CDR2 FQDESV (reference sequence). V dropped 5 bases and J dropped 3 bases, with 13 bases sitting between them. The CDR3: CASSPGTSDYGYTF. The DNA of the CDR3 is TGTGCCAGCAGCCCTGGGACTTCTGACTATGGCTACACCTTC.

The rearrangement uses TRBV6-5 and TRBJ2-7; D is ambiguous. The V gene lost 0 bases and the J gene lost 2 bases, with 5 bases spanning the gap. Germline-derived CDR1 and CDR2 are MNHEY and SVGAGI. This CDR3 is built from 13 residues. CDR3 protein: CASSYSITYEQYF. CDR3 coding DNA: TGTGCCAGCAGTTACTCAATTACCTACGAGCAGTACTTC.